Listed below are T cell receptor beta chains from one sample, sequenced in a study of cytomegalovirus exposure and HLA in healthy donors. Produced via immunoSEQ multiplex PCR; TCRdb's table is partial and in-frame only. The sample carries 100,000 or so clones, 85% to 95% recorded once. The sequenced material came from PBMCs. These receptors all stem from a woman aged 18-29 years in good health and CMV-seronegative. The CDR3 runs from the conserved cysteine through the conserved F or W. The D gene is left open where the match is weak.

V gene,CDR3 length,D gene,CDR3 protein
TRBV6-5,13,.,CAIAQQVNTEAFF
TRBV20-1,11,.,CSVPLSYEQYF
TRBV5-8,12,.,CASSLARDGYTF
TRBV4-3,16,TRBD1,CASSQGRQGSDAEAFF
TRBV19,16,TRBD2,CASSPSSGTTYNEQFF
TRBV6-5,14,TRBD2,CASSPSGGLNEQFF
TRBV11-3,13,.,CASSLVPDTEAFF
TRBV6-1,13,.,CASRNPGGTEAFF
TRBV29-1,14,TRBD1,CSVDGQGAGDTQYF
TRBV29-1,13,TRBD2,CSPWLTSGSGQYF
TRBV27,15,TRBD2,CASSLLAGYQETQYF
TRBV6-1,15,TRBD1,CASSEITGGRTEAFF
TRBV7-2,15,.,CASSPGPGVGNTIYF
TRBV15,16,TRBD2,CATSRVAGGSGNEQFF
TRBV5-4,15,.,CASSQLTEYSGELFF
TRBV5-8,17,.,CASTVTQGAHSTDTQYF
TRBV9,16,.,CASSGPTSTGYNEQFF
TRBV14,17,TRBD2,CASSQDVSGRDTDTQYF
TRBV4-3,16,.,CASSPSSVGDYNEQFF
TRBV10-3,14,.,CAISVSGSKYEQYF
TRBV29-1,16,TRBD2,CSVETSGLDNTDTQYF
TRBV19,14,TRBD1,CASSIFQGEGGYTF
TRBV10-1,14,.,CAVARYQGNTEAFF
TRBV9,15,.,CASSVQAFESDTQYF
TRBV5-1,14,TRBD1,CASSLQDRGEKLFF
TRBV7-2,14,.,CASSLSRGNYGYTF
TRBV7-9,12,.,CASSGEVYGYTF
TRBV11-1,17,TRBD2,CASSTWTSGTSYNEQFF
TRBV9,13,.,CASSAWDSDTQYF
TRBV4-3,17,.,CASSQDERWEGGDTQYF
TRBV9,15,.,CASSVATTGQETQYF
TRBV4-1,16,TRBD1,CASSQEEAGGTGELFF
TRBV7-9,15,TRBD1,CASSGQGAGTGELFF
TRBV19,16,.,CASSTPRYPYLYEQFF
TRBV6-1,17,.,CASSEARAGLLNTEAFF
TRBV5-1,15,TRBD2,CASSLVTSGTDTQYF
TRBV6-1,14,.,CASIAGGGTGELFF
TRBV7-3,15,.,CASSPAGGGYNEQFF
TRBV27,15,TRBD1,CASSLSTGRWTEAFF
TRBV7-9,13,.,CASSSGGTYEQYF
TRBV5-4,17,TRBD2,CASSHWRDYSRGETQYF
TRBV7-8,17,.,CASRPPGAGAPGTEAFF
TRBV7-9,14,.,CASSGRVLDAEAFF
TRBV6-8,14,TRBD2,CASSLSGKGLEQYF
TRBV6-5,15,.,CASSPEGRMNTEAFF
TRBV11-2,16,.,CASSLEWARVQETQYF
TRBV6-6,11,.,CASSYELGYTF
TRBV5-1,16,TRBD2,CASSVTSGSWGLEQFF
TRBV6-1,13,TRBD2,CASSESGVVEQFF
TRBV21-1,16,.,CASSSHDRGVNQPQHF
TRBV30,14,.,CAWSLRGGINTQYF
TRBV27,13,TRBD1,CASSPTGAYGYTF
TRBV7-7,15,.,CASSLDFGGKETQYF
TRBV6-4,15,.,CASSEYGGQYNEQFF